This T cell receptor beta chain was found in a study of blood T cells in healthy people across ages (dated by TCRdb to between 2014 and 2017). In terms of the full investigation: Template switching captured roughly one uniquely barcoded TCR beta cDNA molecule per two T cells in model experiments. The study measured age-related changes in TCR beta repertoire diversity using deep sequencing normalized with unique cDNA molecular identifiers. Four age groups were formed from the donors: young (average about 17 years), middle-aged (around 40), aged (62) and long-lived (more than 75). To avoid experimental bias, donors of different ages were spread randomly across the sequencing lanes. The study analyzed two additional independent replicas of 1 million unique cDNA reads from the same blood draw for two donors, one aged 18 to 30 and one aged 80 or older. What the research found in general, with its limitations: Estimates of total diversity based on one million sequenced T cells were considered lower bounds and underestimates. As age increased, observed TCR beta diversity per million T cells dropped in a roughly linear way, and a significant reduction was already evident by age approximately 40. Because donor CMV infection status was unknown, age-related changes in expanded clonotypes were potentially confounded. Bulk unsorted PBMC profiling prevented conclusive comparison of naive and antigen-experienced compartments. A strong correlation was found between observed TCR beta diversity and the percentage of naive T cells measured by flow cytometry. Compared with the aged group, more naive CD4+ T cells, fewer expanded clones and increased TCR diversity were shown by the long-lived group, suggesting age selection.

The method behind the library was 5' RACE. TCRdb names Illumina HiSeq 2500 as the instrument used. The second PCR ran for about 6 to 11 cycles and used a J-beta primer mix along with a sample-barcoded 5' primer. Each TCR beta cDNA molecule received a unique molecular identifier from a template-switch 5' adaptor carrying 12 random nucleotides. Each sample yielded at least 2.5 million CDR3-containing paired-end reads. All of the RNA was converted into first-strand cDNA using the Mint cDNA synthesis kit, with a TRBC-specific oligonucleotide serving as the primer. After uracil-DNA glycosylase treatment, a first 18-cycle PCR used universal primers M1SS and BC2_uni_R on all cDNA. The study's own analysis went as follows. For normalization, 1 million high-quality reads were randomly selected from each sample, with every read carrying a distinct molecular identifier. Instead of being binned into consensus sequences, reads that shared molecular identifiers were thrown out. MiTCR, with a Q25 quality threshold and the strictest error-elimination algorithm, was used for CDR3 identification, clonotype clustering and error correction. A nonparametric unseen species model with Euler transformation was used to estimate a lower bound on total TCR beta diversity. TCRdb ran its own pipeline on the public reads, namely fastp trimming at Q25 and MiXCR clone calling, and kept in-frame beta chains. Identical CDR3 proteins give one entry, which carries the most common genes and DNA. The V and J calls here are based on TCRdb, not the publication. This sample holds fewer than 2,000,000 distinct CDR3 sequences; almost 35% were observed only once. The ten largest make up 11% of the sample.

Donors were about 36 systemically healthy Caucasian individuals from Russia aged about 6 to 100 years. Ten milliliters of peripheral blood were drawn from each donor into EDTA-treated Vacutainer tubes. Ficoll-Paque density-gradient centrifugation was used to isolate PBMCs, with at least 7 million per sample. Trizol reagent was used to extract total RNA from PBMCs, with at least 6 micrograms per sample. Naive CD45RAhigh/CD27high T cell percentages were measured by flow cytometry on a PBMC aliquot from every donor. Trimming removed 7 bases from V and 1 base from J, leaving 10 bases between the germline ends. The germline V gene (reference sequence) sets CDR1 to MNHEY and CDR2 to SMNVEV. Spanning cysteine to phenylalanine, the CDR3 consists of 13 amino acids. Of the read, only the CDR3 DNA is kept; its 39 bases are in frame from base 1. About this clonotype itself: Its antigen specificity is not known. Nothing much larger sits one base from this clone, and base qualities are not available.

Sequences were obtained from blood. The V gene is TRBV27 and the J gene is TRBJ1-1; the D gene cannot be resolved reliably. This TCR was sampled from a woman in her 30s in good health. The DNA is as follows: TGTGCCAGCAATAACAGACCGAACACTGAAGCTTTCTTT. Its protein is CASNNRPNTEAFF.